This TCR beta chain was sequenced during a study of blood T cell repertoires in COVID-19. Study background: Nucleic acid was either cDNA or gDNA, and it came from T cells, B-cell-depleted T cells, or PBMCs.

Sequenced by immunoSEQ multiplex PCR; TCRdb stores in-frame clones only, minus some. The sample comprises roughly 250,000 clones, approximately 86% of which are singletons, and around 1.6% rests with the top ten. J was trimmed by 2 bases and V by 6 bases; bases with no gene match: 5. The CDR3 length is 14 residues. Germline V lookup: CDR1 MDHEN, CDR2 SYDVKM. The sequence was obtained from a woman between 45 and 65 years old who had recovered from COVID-19. Sequenced material: PBMCs or T cells enriched from blood (not recorded which). The chain recombines TRBV28 with TRBJ2-7; 9 positions match TRBD2. CDR3 residues: CASRGSGSAYEQYF. DNA of the CDR3: TGTGCCAGCAGGGGTAGCGGGAGTGCCTACGAGCAGTACTTC.